This TCR beta chain was sequenced for a study of blood T cell repertoires in COVID-19. On the study more broadly: Acute and convalescent COVID-19 specimens originated in the United States, Italy and Spain. The analysed material was cDNA or gDNA that came from T cells, B-cell-depleted T cells, or PBMCs.

Details on this clone: The junction departs from germline at one end; a sequencing error may be responsible. Other DNA variants within this sample encode the same CDR3.

Germline values: CDR1 MNHEY, CDR2 SVGAGI. The length of the CDR3 is 16 residues. Authors' data handling: Amplification of reference gene primers was used by the study to estimate nucleated cell counts. Profiled with immunoSEQ multiplex PCR; TCRdb holds only in-frame clones, not every one. That table furnishes V, J and clone size, whereas the DNA furnished D and trimming. The sample yields roughly 350,000 clones, more than 75% seen once. Sample: peripheral blood. The gene calls are TRBV6-5 and TRBJ1-1; a possible D gene is TRBD1 (6 bases). The clonotype comes from a woman aged 45-60 years with active or convalescent COVID-19. CDR3 bases: TGTGCCAGCAGCTACTATGGCAGGGGAAGGAAGACTGAAGCTTTCTTT. This sequence encodes CASSYYGRGRKTEAFF.